The next 17 T cell receptor beta chains were all read from a single sample in a study of persistence of HIV-infected CD4 T cells. The stimulus was lysate of CMV-infected fibroblasts, approximately 9.6 ug/mL. Memory cells lacking CD40L and CD69 with high CD45RO were sorted. The libraries were made with immunoSEQ version 4 in survey mode. Sequencing was performed with immunoSEQ multiplex PCR; in TCRdb, only in-frame clones are kept and a portion is missing. This repertoire shows 25,000 to 30,000 clones, 82% found once; its top ten account for about 4.6%. Their recognized antigens are unknown. The material sequenced was CD4+ T cells sorted from PBMCs after 18-hour stimulation, taken from a patient who received antiretroviral therapy. The receptors originated from an adult man with HIV who was CMV-seropositive.

V and J are TRBV5-1 and TRBJ2-3; 8 nucleotides align to TRBD1. Per the germline V gene, CDR1 is SGHRS and CDR2 is YFSETQ. V lost 7 bases to trimming and J lost 1 base; unmatched junction nucleotides: 5. CDR3 length: 14 amino acids. The CDR3 sequence is CASQLQGGTDTQYF. CDR3 DNA sequence: TGCGCCAGCCAACTACAGGGGGGCACAGATACGCAGTATTTT.

This clone was detected once. The chain couples TRBV28 to TRBJ1-2, with a weak D call TRBD1 (5 bases). Germline CDR1 MDHEN, CDR2 SYDVKM. Between the trimmed V and J ends, which lost 1 base and 5 bases, there was a span of 17 bases. This CDR3 is 16 amino acids long. CDR3 sequence reads: CASSLFRATGGYGYTF. Here the CDR3 DNA reads TGTGCCAGCAGTTTATTTAGGGCCACCGGGGGGTATGGCTACACCTTC.

The chain combines TRBV4-1 with TRBJ2-2; D unresolved. Germline CDR1 is MGHRA and CDR2 is YSYEKL. The V end was cut by 0 bases, the J end by 4 bases, with 9 bases between. The CDR3 totals 15 residues. CDR3 in amino acids: CASSQENPRTGELFF. The CDR3 bases are TGCGCCAGCAGCCAAGAGAACCCCCGCACCGGGGAGCTGTTTTTT.

The V gene is TRBV9, the J gene TRBJ1-5; no definite D call. The CDR3 has 15 residues. The V end was cut by 3 bases, the J end by 0 bases, with 10 bases between. Germline V gene data show CDR1 as SGDLS and CDR2 as YYNGEE. The CDR3 region is CASSARGDSNQPQHF. CDR3 nucleotides: TGTGCCAGCAGCGCTCGTGGTGATAGCAATCAGCCCCAGCATTTT.

J is TRBJ1-2 and V is TRBV7-9; 12 positions match TRBD1. J was trimmed by 2 bases and V by 0 bases; bases with no gene match: 7. The CDR3 spans 18 residues. Germline V CDR1 and CDR2: SEHNR, FQNEAQ (reference sequence). The CDR3 loop is CASSLALGTGGTNYGYTF. For the CDR3, the DNA is TGTGCCAGCAGCTTAGCCCTCGGGACAGGGGGCACCAACTATGGCTACACCTTC.

This rearrangement joins TRBV7-9 to TRBJ1-3; TRBD1 matches 8 bases. This CDR3 has 14 amino acids. CDR1 is SEHNR, CDR2 FQNEAQ, per germline (reference sequence). Trimming removed 4 bases from V and 4 bases from J; junction bases left unmatched: 3. The CDR3 region is CASSSWDRGNTIYF. The CDR3 nucleotides are TGTGCCAGCAGCTCTTGGGACAGGGGAAACACCATATATTTT.

V gene TRBV28 combines with J gene TRBJ2-5; D unresolved. The CDR3 extends over 16 amino acids. CDR1 is MDHEN and CDR2 is SYDVKM in the germline V gene. Trimming removed 2 bases from V and 5 bases from J, with 18 bases in between. CDR3 amino acids: CASSLNGNRLGETQYF. DNA of the CDR3: TGTGCCAGCAGTTTAAATGGGAACAGATTGGGGGAGACCCAGTACTTC.

The V call is TRBV29-1, the J call TRBJ2-1; 8 positions match TRBD2. With 2 bases clipped from V and 7 bases from J, the junction kept 10 bases outside the gene matches. In germline, CDR1 is SQVTM, CDR2 ANQGSEA. The CDR3 sequence is 15 residues long. The CDR3 DNA is TGCAGCGTTGAATTTTTCGGGGGGGCAGGGAATGAGCAGTTCTTC. It is translated as CSVEFFGGAGNEQFF.

A few counts support this clone. V usage is TRBV5-4 and J usage is TRBJ1-6, with a possible D match to TRBD1 (5 bases). Trimming took off 2 bases at V and 9 bases at J, with 15 bases between the two ends. This CDR3 is 15 amino acids long. The germline gives CDR1 SGHNT, CDR2 YYREEE (reference sequence). CDR3 in DNA: TGTGCCAGCAGCTTAAGAGGGCAGGGTGGTTCACCCCTCCACTTT. It encodes CASSLRGQGGSPLHF.

The chain carries TRBV13 and TRBJ1-3; no definite D call. V was clipped by 1 base and J by 7 bases, with 11 bases between them. Per the germline V gene, CDR1 is PRHDT and CDR2 is FYEKMQ (reference sequence). The CDR3 loop spans 14 amino acids. CDR3 in DNA: TGTGCCAGCAGCTTAGTGGCAGTAGGGAACACCATATATTTT. It encodes CASSLVAVGNTIYF.

V usage is TRBV11-3 and J usage is TRBJ1-3, with no clear D. The length of the CDR3 is 15 residues. Trimming took 5 bases from V and 0 from J, leaving 11 bases between them. The V gene's germline CDR1 is SGHNT and CDR2 YENEEA. CDR3 protein: CASSLGSSSGNTIYF. As DNA, the CDR3 is TGTGCCAGCAGCCTCGGTAGTAGCTCTGGAAACACCATATATTTT.

The chain recombines TRBV3-1 (or the pseudogene TRBV3-2) with TRBJ1-6, with 7 bases matching TRBD1. The CDR3 runs 14 residues. The trim removed 2 bases at V and 7 bases at J, leaving 2 bases unmatched. Looked up from germline, CDR1 is LGHDT and CDR2 is YNNKEL (reference sequence). CDR3 region: CASSQTGANSPLHF. The CDR3 DNA reads TGTGCCAGCAGCCAAACAGGGGCGAATTCACCCCTCCACTTT.

The chain links TRBV7-5 to TRBJ1-6; the D call in the table, TRBD1, was not verified against the DNA. TRBV7-5 is a pseudogene locus. This CDR3 region has 17 residues. This CDR3 reads CARSLRITGAAASPLHF. For the CDR3, the DNA is TGTGCCAGAAGCTTAAGGATCACAGGGGCCGCGGCTTCACCCCTCCACTTT.

This clone came up once. The chain recombines TRBV7-2 with TRBJ2-3, with a possible D match to TRBD2 (5 bases). Germline values: CDR1 SGHTA, CDR2 FQGNSA. The CDR3 sequence is 13 residues long. Trimming took 5 bases from V and 8 from J, leaving 14 bases between them. CDR3 amino acids: CASSQDNGGTQYF. CDR3 in DNA: TGTGCCAGCAGCCAAGATAATGGAGGTACGCAGTATTTT.

J is TRBJ1-2 and V is TRBV5-1; TRBD1 might be the D (6 bases). In germline, CDR1 is SGHRS, CDR2 YFSETQ. V lost 0 bases to trimming and J lost 5 bases, with 11 bases between them. CDR3 length equals 14 residues. CDR3 nucleotide sequence: TGCGCCAGCAGCTTGGGGAGGGGGTTTTATGGCTACACCTTC. Residues: CASSLGRGFYGYTF.

The rearrangement uses TRBV3-1 (or the pseudogene TRBV3-2) and TRBJ1-6; D may be TRBD1 (6 bases). The CDR3 loop spans 14 amino acids. The germline V gene encodes CDR1 LGHDT and CDR2 YNNKEL (reference sequence). Deletions cut 1 base from V and 9 bases from J, with 10 bases between. The DNA for the CDR3 is TGTGCCAGCAGCCAAGGAGGGGGAAGTTCACCCCTCCACTTT. Protein product: CASSQGGGSSPLHF.

The J gene is TRBJ2-7, the V gene TRBV10-2; tentatively, D is TRBD1 (6 bases). Germline V gene lookup returns CDR1 WSHSY and CDR2 SAAADI. Deletions cut 7 bases from V and 0 bases from J, with 19 bases between. The length of the CDR3 is 16 residues. CDR3 protein: CASTPLGTFSSYEQYF. For the CDR3, the DNA is TGCGCCAGCACCCCGTTAGGGACATTTTCCTCCTACGAGCAGTACTTC.